These 3 T cell receptor beta chains were sequenced from one sample in a study of blood T cell repertoires in COVID-19. Produced via immunoSEQ multiplex PCR; TCRdb's table is partial and in-frame only. The sample holds over 15,000 clones; 76% are singletons and the top ten take under 35%. The sequenced sample was peripheral blood. All receptors come from a man in his 70s with active or convalescent COVID-19.

This chain links TRBV29-1 with TRBJ2-7, with 9 bases fitting TRBD1. Germline CDR1 and CDR2: SQVTM and ANQGSEA. V was clipped by 5 bases and J by 5 bases; unmatched bases: 7. CDR3 size: 13 residues. The CDR3 protein is CSVSGQGRHEQYF. The DNA of the CDR3 is TGCAGCGTTTCGGGACAGGGCCGGCACGAGCAGTACTTC.

This clone has at least ten counts. This chain joins TRBV30 and TRBJ1-3; D may be TRBD1 (5 bases). The CDR3 is 14 amino acids. V dropped 1 base and J dropped 0 bases, with 7 bases sitting between them. CDR1 GTSNPN and CDR2 SVGIG come from the germline V gene (reference sequence). CDR3 protein: CAWSETASGNTIYF. CDR3 bases: TGTGCCTGGAGTGAGACAGCCTCTGGAAACACCATATATTTT.

J is TRBJ2-5 and V is TRBV6-5; no firm D call. Trimming removed 0 bases at V and 7 bases at J, with 3 bases between. The CDR3 extends over 11 amino acids. The V gene's germline CDR1 is MNHEY and CDR2 SVGAGI. The CDR3 nucleotides read TGTGCCAGCAGTTACTCCGGGACCCAGTACTTC. Translation gives CASSYSGTQYF.